Included here is one T cell receptor beta chain sequence, with context. This clone has a handful of counts. No antigen is known for it. Base qualities are missing; no much larger clone stands one base away. The data originate from a study of blood T cell repertoires in COVID-19 (dated by TCRdb to the early 2020s). Broadly, across the study: Samples covering the acute and convalescent phases of COVID-19 were provided by collaborators in the United States, Italy and Spain. The material from the prospective study consisted of cDNA or gDNA derived from T cells, B-cell-depleted T cells, or PBMCs. Deeply sampled blood TCRbeta repertoires from subjects exposed to, actively infected with, or recovered from COVID-19 were included in the dataset. The repertoires were released in a freely available public database meant as a resource for research on the immune response to SARS-CoV-2. The samples were drawn from two sources: the first 160 participants of the ongoing ImmuneRACE study, and 1,254 subjects contributed by 6 global collaborators. Sample metadata almost always included a de-identified subject ID, COVID-19 status, age in years and sex. Where available, HLA class I and class II types were obtained from metadata supplied by the sample provider rather than from assay-based typing.

Study-wide conclusions, independent of this receptor: The amount of clinical and demographic metadata varied by source and participant and was provided uncurated.

TCRbeta CDR3 regions were amplified from genomic DNA by means of the immunoSEQ Assay, a bias-controlled multiplex PCR. On the study's bioinformatics: The number of nucleated cells in each sample was estimated by amplification of reference gene primers within the assay. To quantify the absolute abundance of each unique TCRbeta CDR3 rearrangement, sequence reads were collapsed and filtered. For each sample, productive Simpson clonality was calculated by taking the square root of Simpson's diversity index across productive rearrangements. In its TCRdb copy, this immuneACCESS table keeps in-frame sequences only and misses some clones. Where compared with another copy, unresolved V genes explain less than half of these, and the others have no known cause. V, J and clone size are taken as reported in that table, and D and trimming were inferred from the DNA itself. The sample data list roughly 430,000 clones, and around 90% of these were observed just once. The top ten hold more than 2% of the sample.

The CDR3 runs 13 amino acids, cysteine and phenylalanine included. CDR3 DNA only is kept here, 39 bases in frame from base 1. V is cut by 3 bases and J by 5 bases, and the space between the germline ends is 10 bases. Enrolling through a virtual design, the prospective study's participants ranged in age from roughly 18 to 89 years and lived across around 25 United States geographic areas. Cohort assignment in the prospective study relied on participant-reported clinical history from a screening survey and a study questionnaire. In the prospective study, mobile phlebotomists collected whole blood, serum and a nasopharyngeal or oropharyngeal swab from each participant. Over a roughly two-month period, participants in the prospective study had the option of providing additional blood draws and questionnaires. Before DNA extraction, blood samples from the prospective study were shipped at room temperature or frozen.

The chain is made from TRBV12-3 or TRBV12-4 and TRBJ1-1; a tentative D match to TRBD1 spans 6 bases. The specimen sequenced was PBMCs or T cells enriched from blood (not recorded which). The receptor was derived from a woman in her 40s with acute COVID-19. For the CDR3, the sequence is CASSLRGKTEAFF. The DNA sequence reads TGTGCCAGCAGTTTGAGGGGGAAGACTGAAGCTTTCTTT.